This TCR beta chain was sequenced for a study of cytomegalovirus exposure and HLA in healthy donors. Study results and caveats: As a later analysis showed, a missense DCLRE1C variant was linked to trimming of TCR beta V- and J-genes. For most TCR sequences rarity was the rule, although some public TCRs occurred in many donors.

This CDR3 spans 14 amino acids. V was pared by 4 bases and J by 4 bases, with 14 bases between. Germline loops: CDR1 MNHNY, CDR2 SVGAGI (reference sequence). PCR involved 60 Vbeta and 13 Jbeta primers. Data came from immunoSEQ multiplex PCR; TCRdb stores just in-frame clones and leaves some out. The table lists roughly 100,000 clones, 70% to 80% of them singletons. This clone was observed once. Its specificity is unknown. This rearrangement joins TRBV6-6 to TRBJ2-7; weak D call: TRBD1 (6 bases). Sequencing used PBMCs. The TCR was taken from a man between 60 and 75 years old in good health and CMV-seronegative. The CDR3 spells CASSSHPTGYEQYF. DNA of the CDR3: TGTGCCAGCAGTTCCCATCCGACAGGTTACGAGCAGTACTTC.